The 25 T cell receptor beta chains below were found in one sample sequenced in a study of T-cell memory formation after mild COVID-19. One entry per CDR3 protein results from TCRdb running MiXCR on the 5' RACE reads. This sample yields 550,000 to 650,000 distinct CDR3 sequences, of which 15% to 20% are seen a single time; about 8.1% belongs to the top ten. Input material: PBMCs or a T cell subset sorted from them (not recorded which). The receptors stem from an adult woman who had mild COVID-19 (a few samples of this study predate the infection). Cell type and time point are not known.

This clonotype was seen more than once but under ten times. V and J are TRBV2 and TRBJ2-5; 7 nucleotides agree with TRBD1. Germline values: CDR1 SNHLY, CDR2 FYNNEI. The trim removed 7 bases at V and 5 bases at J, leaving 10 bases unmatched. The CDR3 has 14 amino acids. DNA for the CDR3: TGTGCCAGCACCCGAGGGGGCGCTGGGGAGACCCAGTACTTC. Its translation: CASTRGGAGETQYF.

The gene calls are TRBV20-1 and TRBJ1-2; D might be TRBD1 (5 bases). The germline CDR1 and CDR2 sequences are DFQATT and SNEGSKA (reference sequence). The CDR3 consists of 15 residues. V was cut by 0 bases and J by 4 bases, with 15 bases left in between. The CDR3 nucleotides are TGCAGTGCTAGAGAACGGGGGGAGAAAACCTATGGCTACACCTTC. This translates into CSARERGEKTYGYTF.

CDR3 nucleotides: TGTGCCAGCAGTACGGACAGAGCCCGGTACAATGAGCAGTTCTTC. The encoded protein is CASSTDRARYNEQFF. The rearrangement uses TRBV6-5 and TRBJ2-1; possibly TRBD1 for D (6 bases). Trimming stripped 5 bases from V and 4 bases from J, with 15 bases between. Germline V lookup: CDR1 MNHEY, CDR2 SVGAGI. The CDR3 extends over 15 amino acids.

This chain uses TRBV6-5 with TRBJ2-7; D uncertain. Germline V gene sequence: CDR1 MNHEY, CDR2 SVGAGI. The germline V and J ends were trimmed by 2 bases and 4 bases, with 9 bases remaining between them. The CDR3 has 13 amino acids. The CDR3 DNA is TGTGCCAGCAGTTACGGAAGAGGATACGAGCAGTACTTC. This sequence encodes CASSYGRGYEQYF.

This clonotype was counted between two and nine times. The CDR3 DNA follows: TGCAGCGTTGACCCCGGACAGGGGGCTTGGGACACTGAAGCTTTCTTT. This gives the protein CSVDPGQGAWDTEAFF. The chain recombines TRBV29-1 with TRBJ1-1, with 11 bases aligning to TRBD1. V trimming: 3 bases; J trimming: 3 bases; junction bases outside the gene matches: 9. Germline V lookup: CDR1 SQVTM, CDR2 ANQGSEA. CDR3 size: 16 residues. Full variable domain (remainder filled in from reference TRBV29-1 and TRBJ1-1): SAVISQKPSRDICQRGTSLTIQCQVDSQVTMMFWYRQQPGQSLTLIATANQGSEATYESGFVIDKFPISRPNLTFSTLTVSNMSPEDSSIYLCSVDPGQGAWDTEAFFGQGTRLTVV.

The CDR3 loop reads CSARDRTASLHF. The CDR3 DNA sequence: TGCAGTGCTAGAGATCGAACAGCCTCTCTCCACTTT. The rearrangement joins TRBV20-1 to TRBJ1-6; D is uncertain. Per germline, CDR1 DFQATT and CDR2 SNEGSKA (reference sequence). The CDR3 has 12 residues. V was pared by 0 bases and J by 16 bases, with 13 bases between.

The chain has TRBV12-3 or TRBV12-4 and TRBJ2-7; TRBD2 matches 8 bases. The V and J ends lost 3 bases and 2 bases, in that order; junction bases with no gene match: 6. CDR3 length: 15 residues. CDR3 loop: CASSFQAGGTYEQYF. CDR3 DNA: TGTGCCAGCAGTTTTCAGGCGGGGGGAACCTACGAGCAGTACTTC.

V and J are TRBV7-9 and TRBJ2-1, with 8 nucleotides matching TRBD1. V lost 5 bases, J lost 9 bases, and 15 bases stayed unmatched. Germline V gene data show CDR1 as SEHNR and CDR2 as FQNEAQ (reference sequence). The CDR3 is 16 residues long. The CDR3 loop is CASSHPLSGGMVEQFF. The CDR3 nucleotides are TGTGCCAGCAGCCATCCTTTGTCAGGGGGCATGGTTGAGCAGTTCTTC. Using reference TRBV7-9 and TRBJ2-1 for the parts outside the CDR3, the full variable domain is DTGVSQNPRHKITKRGQNVTFRCDPISEHNRLYWYRQTLGQGPEFLTYFQNEAQLEKSRLLSDRFSAERPKGSFSTLEIQRTEQGDSAMYLCASSHPLSGGMVEQFFGPGTRLTVL.

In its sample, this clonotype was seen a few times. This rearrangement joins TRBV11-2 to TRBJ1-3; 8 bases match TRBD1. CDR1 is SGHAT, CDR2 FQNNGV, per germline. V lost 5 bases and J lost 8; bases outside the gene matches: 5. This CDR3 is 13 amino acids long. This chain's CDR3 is CASSRDRGYTIYF. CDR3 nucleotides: TGTGCCAGCAGCAGAGACAGGGGATACACCATATATTTT.

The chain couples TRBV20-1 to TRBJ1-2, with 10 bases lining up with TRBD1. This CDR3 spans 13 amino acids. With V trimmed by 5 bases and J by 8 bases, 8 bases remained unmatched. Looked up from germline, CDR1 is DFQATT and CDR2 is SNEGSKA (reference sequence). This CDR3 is CSAVDRGLRGYTF. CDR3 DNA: TGCAGTGCTGTCGACAGGGGGCTTAGAGGCTACACCTTC.

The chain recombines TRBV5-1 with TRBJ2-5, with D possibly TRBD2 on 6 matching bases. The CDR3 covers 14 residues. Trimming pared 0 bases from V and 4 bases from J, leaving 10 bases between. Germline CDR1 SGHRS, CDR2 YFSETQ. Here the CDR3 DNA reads TGCGCCAGCAGCTTGGTGGGGAGGTCAGAGACCCAGTACTTC. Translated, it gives CASSLVGRSETQYF.

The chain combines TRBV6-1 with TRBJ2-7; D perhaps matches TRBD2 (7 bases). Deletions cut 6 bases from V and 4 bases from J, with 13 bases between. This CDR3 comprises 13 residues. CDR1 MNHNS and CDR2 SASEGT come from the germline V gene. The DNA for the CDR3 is TGTGCCAGCAGGGTACAGGGACTATACGAGCAGTACTTC. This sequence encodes CASRVQGLYEQYF.

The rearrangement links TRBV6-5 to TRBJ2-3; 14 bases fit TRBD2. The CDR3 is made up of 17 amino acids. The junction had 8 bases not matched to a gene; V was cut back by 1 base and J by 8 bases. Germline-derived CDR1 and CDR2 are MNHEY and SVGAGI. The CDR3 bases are TGTGCCAGCAGTTACTATGGACTAGCGGGAGGCCGTGGTACGCAGTATTTT. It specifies CASSYYGLAGGRGTQYF.

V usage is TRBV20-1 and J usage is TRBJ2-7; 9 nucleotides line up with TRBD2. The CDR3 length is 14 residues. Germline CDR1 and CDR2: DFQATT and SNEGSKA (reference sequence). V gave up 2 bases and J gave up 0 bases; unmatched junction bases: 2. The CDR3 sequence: CSARLAGSSYEQYF. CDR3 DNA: TGCAGTGCTAGACTAGCGGGGAGCTCCTACGAGCAGTACTTC.

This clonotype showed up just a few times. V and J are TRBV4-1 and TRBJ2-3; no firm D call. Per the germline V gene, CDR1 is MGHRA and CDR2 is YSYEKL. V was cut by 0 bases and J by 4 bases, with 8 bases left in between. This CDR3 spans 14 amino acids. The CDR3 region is CASSQDWAADTQYF. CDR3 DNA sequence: TGCGCCAGCAGCCAAGATTGGGCGGCAGATACGCAGTATTTT.

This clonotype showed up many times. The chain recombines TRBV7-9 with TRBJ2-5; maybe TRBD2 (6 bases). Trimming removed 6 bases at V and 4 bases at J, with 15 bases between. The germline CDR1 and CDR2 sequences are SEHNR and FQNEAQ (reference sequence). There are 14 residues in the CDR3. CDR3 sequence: CASSLSGSGETQYF. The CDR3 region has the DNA TGTGCCAGCAGTCTCAGCGGGTCAGGAGAGACCCAGTACTTC.

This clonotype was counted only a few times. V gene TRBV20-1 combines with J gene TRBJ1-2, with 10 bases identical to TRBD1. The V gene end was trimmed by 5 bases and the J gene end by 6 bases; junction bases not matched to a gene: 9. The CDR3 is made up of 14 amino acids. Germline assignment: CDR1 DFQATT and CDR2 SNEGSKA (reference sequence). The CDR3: CSAHPGQGLHGYTF. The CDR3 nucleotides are TGCAGTGCTCACCCGGGACAGGGGTTACATGGCTACACCTTC.

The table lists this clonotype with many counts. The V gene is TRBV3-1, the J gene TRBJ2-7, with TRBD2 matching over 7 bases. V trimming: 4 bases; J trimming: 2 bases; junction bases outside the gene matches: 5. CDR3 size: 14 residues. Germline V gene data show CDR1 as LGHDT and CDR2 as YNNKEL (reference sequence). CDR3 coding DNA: TGTGCCAGCAGCCCCAAGACTAGCCCCTACGAGCAGTACTTC. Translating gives CASSPKTSPYEQYF.

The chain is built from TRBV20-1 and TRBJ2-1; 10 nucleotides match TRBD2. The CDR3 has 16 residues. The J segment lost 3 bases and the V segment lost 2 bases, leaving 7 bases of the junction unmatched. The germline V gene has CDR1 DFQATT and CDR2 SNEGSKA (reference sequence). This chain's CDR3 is CSARPLAGGGYNEQFF. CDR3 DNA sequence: TGCAGTGCTAGACCGTTAGCGGGGGGCGGCTACAATGAGCAGTTCTTC.

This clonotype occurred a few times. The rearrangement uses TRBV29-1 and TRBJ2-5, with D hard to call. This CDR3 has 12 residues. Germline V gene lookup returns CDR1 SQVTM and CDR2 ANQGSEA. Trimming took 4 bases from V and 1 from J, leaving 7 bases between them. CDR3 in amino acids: CSVAVSQETQYF. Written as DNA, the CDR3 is TGCAGCGTTGCAGTTTCCCAAGAGACCCAGTACTTC.

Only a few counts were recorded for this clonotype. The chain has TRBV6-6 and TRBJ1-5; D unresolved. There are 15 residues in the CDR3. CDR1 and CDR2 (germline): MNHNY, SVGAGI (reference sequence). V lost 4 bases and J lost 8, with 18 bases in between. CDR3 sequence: CASSFLRSPNEPQHF. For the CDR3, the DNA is TGTGCCAGCAGTTTCCTGAGGTCCCCAAATGAGCCCCAGCATTTT.

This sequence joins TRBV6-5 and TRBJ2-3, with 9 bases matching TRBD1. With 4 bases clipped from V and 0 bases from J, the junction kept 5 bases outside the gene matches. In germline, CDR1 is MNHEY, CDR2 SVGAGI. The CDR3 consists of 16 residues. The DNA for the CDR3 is TGTGCCAGCAGTTCCGGGGACAGGGCTAGCACAGATACGCAGTATTTT. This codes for CASSSGDRASTDTQYF.

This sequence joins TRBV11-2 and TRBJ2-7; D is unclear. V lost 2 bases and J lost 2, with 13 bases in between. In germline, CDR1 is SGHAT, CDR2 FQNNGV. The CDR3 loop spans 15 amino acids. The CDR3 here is CASSLRMDATYEQYF. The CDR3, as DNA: TGTGCCAGCAGCTTAAGAATGGACGCAACCTACGAGCAGTACTTC.

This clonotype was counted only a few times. Written as DNA, the CDR3 is TGTGCCAGCAGTTACAGGGTGGTGACTGAAGCTTTCTTT. Amino acids: CASSYRVVTEAFF. The chain is built from TRBV12-3 or TRBV12-4 and TRBJ1-1, with a possible D match to TRBD1 (6 bases). This CDR3 has 13 residues. The V end was cut by 4 bases, the J end by 5 bases, with 11 bases between.

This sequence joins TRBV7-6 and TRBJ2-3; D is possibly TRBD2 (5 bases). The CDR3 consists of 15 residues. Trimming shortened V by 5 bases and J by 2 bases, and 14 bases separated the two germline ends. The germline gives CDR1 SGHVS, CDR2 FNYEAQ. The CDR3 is CASSPSRTDTDTQYF. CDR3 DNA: TGTGCCAGCAGCCCTTCCAGGACTGACACAGATACGCAGTATTTT. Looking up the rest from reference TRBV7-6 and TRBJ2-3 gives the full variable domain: GAGVSQSPRYKVTKRGQDVALRCDPISGHVSLYWYRQALGQGPEFLTYFNYEAQQDKSGLPNDRFSAERPEGSISTLTIQRTEQRDSAMYRCASSPSRTDTDTQYFGPGTRLTVL.